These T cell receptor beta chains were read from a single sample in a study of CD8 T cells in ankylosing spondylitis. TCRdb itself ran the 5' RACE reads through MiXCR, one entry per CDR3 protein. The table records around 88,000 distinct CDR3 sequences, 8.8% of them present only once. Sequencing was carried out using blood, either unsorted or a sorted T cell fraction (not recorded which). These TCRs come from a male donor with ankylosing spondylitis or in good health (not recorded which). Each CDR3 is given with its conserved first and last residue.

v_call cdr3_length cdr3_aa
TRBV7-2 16 CASSLEEKLSGNTIYF
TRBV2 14 CAREGPANNSPLHF
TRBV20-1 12 CSARQNTGELFF
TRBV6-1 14 CASTQGESDTEAFF
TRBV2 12 CAASGGNYEQYF
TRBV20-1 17 CSARGTEGGRAYNEQFF
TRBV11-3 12 CASSIRSNEQFF
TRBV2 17 CASSSTPTGTPYNEQFF
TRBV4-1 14 CASSQGTSNTEAFF
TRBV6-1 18 CASAFPTEALGSYNEQFF
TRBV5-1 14 CASSATGIPYEQYF
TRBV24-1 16 CATSDSDGRGANVLTF
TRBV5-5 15 CASSTPGQGDDEQFF
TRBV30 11 CASIRRHEQYF
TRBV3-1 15 CASSQGQVLNTEAFF
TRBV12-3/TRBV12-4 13 CASSAGPRVTQYF